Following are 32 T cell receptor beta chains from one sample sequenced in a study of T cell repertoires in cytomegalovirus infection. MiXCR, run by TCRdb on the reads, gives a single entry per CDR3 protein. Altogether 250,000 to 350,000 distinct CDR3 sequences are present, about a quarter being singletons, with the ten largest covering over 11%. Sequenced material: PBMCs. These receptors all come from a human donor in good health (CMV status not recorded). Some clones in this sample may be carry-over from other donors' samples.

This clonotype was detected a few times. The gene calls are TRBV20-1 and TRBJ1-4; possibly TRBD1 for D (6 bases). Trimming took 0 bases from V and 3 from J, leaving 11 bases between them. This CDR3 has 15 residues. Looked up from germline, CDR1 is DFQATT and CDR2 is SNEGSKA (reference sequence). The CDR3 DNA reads TGCAGTGCTAGAGATAGGGGACACTCTAATGAAAAACTGTTTTTT. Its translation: CSARDRGHSNEKLFF.

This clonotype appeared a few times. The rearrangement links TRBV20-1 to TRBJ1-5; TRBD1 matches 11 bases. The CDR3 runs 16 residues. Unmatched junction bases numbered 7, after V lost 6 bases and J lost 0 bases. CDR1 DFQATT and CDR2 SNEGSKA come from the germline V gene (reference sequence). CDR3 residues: CSAAGQGAGSNQPQHF. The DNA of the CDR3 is TGCAGTGCCGCCGGACAGGGGGCGGGTAGCAATCAGCCCCAGCATTTT.

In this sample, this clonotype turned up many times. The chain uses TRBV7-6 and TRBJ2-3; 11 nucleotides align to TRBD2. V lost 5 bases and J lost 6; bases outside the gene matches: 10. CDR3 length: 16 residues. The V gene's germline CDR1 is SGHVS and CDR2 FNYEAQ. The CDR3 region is CASSPGTSGLRDTQYF. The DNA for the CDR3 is TGTGCCAGCAGCCCAGGGACTAGCGGCCTCAGGGATACGCAGTATTTT. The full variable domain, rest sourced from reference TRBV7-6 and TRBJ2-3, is GAGVSQSPRYKVTKRGQDVALRCDPISGHVSLYWYRQALGQGPEFLTYFNYEAQQDKSGLPNDRFSAERPEGSISTLTIQRTEQRDSAMYRCASSPGTSGLRDTQYFGPGTRLTVL.

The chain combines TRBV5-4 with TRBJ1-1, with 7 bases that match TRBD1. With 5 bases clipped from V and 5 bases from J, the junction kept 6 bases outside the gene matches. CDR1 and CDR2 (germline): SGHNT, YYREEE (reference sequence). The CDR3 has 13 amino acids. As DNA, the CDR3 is TGTGCCAGCAGAAATACAGGGGTTACTGAAGCTTTCTTT. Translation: CASRNTGVTEAFF.

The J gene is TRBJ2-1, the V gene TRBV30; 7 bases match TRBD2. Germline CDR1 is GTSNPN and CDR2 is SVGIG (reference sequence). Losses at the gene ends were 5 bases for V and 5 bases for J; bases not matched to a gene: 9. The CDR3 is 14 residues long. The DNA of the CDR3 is TGTGCCTGGGGAGTGCGGGGGAAAAACAATGAGCAGTTCTTC. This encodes CAWGVRGKNNEQFF.

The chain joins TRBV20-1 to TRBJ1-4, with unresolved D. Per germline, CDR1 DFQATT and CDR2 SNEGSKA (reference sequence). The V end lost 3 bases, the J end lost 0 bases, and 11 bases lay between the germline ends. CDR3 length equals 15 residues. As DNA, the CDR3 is TGCAGTGCTAGCCCTTTTAGTGCAACTAATGAAAAACTGTTTTTT. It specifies CSASPFSATNEKLFF.

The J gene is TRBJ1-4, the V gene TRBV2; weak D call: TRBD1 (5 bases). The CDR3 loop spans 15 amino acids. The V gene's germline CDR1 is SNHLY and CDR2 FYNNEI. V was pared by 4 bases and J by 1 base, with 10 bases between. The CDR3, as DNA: TGTGCCAGCAGTGGATATCAGGGAACTAATGAAAAACTGTTTTTT. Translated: CASSGYQGTNEKLFF.

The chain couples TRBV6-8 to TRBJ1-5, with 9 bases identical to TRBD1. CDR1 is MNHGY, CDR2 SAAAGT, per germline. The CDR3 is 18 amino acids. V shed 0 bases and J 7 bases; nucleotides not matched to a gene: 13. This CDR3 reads CASSYSNPGTGNRQPQHF. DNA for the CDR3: TGTGCCAGCAGTTACTCGAACCCCGGGACAGGGAATCGCCAGCCCCAGCATTTT.

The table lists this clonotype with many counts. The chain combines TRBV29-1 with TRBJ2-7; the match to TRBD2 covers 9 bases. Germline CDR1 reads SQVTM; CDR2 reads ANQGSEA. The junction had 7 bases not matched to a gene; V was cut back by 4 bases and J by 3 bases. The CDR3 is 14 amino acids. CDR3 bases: TGCAGCGTTGGATTTAGCGGGGGAGTCTACGAGCAGTACTTC. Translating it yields CSVGFSGGVYEQYF.

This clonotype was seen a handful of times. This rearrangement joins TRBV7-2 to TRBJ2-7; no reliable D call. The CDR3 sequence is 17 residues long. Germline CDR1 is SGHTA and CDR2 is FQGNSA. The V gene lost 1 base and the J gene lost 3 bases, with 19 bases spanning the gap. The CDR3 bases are TGTGCCAGCAGCTTAGGGGTGGTGGGCTTGAGTCTCTACGAGCAGTACTTC. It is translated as CASSLGVVGLSLYEQYF.

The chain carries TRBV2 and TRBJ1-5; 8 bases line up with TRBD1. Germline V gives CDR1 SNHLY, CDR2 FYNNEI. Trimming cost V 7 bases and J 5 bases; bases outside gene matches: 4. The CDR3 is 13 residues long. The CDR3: CASIQGADQPQHF. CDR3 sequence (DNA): TGTGCCAGCATCCAGGGGGCTGATCAGCCCCAGCATTTT.

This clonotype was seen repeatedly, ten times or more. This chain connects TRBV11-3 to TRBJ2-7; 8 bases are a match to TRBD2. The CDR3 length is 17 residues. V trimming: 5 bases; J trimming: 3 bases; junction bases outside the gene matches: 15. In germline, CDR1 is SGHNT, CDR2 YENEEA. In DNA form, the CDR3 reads TGTGCCAGCAGCCCGGGAGGGCGGACAGAAAAGATCTACGAGCAGTACTTC. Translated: CASSPGGRTEKIYEQYF.

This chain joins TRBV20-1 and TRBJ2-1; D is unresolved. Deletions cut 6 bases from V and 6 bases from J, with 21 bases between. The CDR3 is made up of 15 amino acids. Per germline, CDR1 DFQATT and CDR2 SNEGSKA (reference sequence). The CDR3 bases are TGCAGTGCCGGCGCCAAGGCACCGTTCGGCAATGAGCAGTTCTTC. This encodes CSAGAKAPFGNEQFF.

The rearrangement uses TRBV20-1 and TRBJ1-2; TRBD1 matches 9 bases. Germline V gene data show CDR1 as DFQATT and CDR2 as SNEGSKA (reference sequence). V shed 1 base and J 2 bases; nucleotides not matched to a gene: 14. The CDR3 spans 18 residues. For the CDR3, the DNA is TGCAGTGCTAGAGGGCGTGGGACAGGGTTCCAGAACAACTATGGCTACACCTTC. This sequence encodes CSARGRGTGFQNNYGYTF.

The CDR3 loop reads CASSLSGDSSYNEQFF. For the CDR3, the DNA is TGCGCCAGCAGCCTTTCAGGGGATAGCTCCTACAATGAGCAGTTCTTC. The V call is TRBV5-1, the J call TRBJ2-1; TRBD1 might be the D (6 bases). This CDR3 has 16 residues. Per the germline V gene, CDR1 is SGHRS and CDR2 is YFSETQ. V lost 4 bases, J lost 0 bases, and 14 bases lay in between.

CDR3 nucleotide sequence: TGTGCCAGCAGAGATATCGGGCGGGAAAAACTGTTTTTT. Translating gives CASRDIGREKLFF. V is TRBV28 and J is TRBJ1-4; D is unclear. The V gene's germline CDR1 is MDHEN and CDR2 SYDVKM. Trimming cost V 6 bases and J 8 bases, with 13 bases left between them. CDR3 size: 13 residues.

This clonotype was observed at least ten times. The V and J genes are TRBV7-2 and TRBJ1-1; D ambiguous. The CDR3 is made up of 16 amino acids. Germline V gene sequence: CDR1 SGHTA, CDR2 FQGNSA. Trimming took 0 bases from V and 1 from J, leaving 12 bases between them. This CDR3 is CASSLARLQSNTEAFF. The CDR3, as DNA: TGTGCCAGCAGCTTAGCGCGGTTACAGTCGAACACTGAAGCTTTCTTT.

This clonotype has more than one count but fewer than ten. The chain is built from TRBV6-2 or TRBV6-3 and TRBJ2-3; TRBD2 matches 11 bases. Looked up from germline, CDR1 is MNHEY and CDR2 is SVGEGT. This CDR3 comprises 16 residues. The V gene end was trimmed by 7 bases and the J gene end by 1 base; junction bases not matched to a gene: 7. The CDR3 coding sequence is TGTGCCAGCACCCCCTTACTAGCGGGAGGCACAGATACGCAGTATTTT. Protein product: CASTPLLAGGTDTQYF.

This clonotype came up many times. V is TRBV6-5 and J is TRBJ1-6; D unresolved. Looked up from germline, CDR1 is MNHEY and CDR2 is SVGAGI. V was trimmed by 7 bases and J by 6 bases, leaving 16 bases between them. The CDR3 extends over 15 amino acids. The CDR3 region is CASTREGRGNSPLHF. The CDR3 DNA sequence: TGTGCCAGCACGCGCGAGGGTAGAGGTAATTCACCCCTCCACTTT.

The CDR3 DNA sequence: TGCAGTGCGAGCCCTAGTATCTCCTACAATGAGCAGTTCTTC. Translating it yields CSASPSISYNEQFF. The V gene is TRBV20-1, the J gene TRBJ2-1; D unresolved. The germline CDR1 and CDR2 sequences are DFQATT and SNEGSKA (reference sequence). Trimming removed 6 bases at V and 0 bases at J, with 12 bases between. The CDR3 is made up of 14 amino acids.

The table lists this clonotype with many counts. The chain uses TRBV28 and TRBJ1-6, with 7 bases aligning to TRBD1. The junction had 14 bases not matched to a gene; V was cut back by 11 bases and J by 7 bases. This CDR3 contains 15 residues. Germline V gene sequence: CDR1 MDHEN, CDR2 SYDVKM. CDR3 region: CAGARGGAKNSPLHF. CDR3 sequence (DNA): TGTGCCGGGGCCAGAGGGGGCGCGAAGAATTCACCCCTCCACTTT.

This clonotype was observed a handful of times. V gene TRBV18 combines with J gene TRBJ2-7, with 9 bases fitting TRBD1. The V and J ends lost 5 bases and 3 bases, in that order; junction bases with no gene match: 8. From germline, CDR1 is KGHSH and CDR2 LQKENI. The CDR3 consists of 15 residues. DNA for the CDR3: TGTGCCAGCTCAGCTGGACAGGGGTCGCTCTACGAGCAGTACTTC. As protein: CASSAGQGSLYEQYF.

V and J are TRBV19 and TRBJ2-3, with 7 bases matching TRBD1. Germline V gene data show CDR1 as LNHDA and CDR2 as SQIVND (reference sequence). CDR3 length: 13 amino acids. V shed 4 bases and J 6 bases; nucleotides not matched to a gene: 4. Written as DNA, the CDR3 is TGTGCCAGTAGTACAGGACAGGCGGATACGCAGTATTTT. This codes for CASSTGQADTQYF. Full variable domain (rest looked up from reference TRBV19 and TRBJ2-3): DGGITQSPKYLFRKEGQNVTLSCEQNLNHDAMYWYRQDPGQGLRLIYYSQIVNDFQKGDIAEGYSVSREKKESFPLTVTSAQKNPTAFYLCASSTGQADTQYFGPGTRLTVL.

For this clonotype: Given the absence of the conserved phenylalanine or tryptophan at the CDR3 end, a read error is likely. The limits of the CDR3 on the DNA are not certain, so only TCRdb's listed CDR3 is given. CDR3 loop: CSVGDRADL. The chain combines TRBV29-1 with TRBJ2-1; TRBD1, the D gene given by the table, was not confirmed from the DNA. Including both end residues, the CDR3 is 9 amino acids long. Germline CDR1 reads SQVTM; CDR2 reads ANQGSEA.

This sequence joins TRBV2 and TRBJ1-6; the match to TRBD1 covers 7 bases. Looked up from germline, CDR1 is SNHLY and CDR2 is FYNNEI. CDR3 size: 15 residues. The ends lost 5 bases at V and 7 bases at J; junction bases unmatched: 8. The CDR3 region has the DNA TGTGCCAGCAGTTATTCACAGGGGAGCAATTCACCCCTCCACTTT. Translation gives CASSYSQGSNSPLHF.

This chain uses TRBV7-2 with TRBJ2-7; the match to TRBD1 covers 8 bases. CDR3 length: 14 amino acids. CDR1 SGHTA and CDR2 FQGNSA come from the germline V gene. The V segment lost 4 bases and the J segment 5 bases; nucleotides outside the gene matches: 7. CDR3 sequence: CASSSGQGVDEQYF. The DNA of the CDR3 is TGTGCCAGCAGCTCAGGACAGGGTGTTGACGAGCAGTACTTC.

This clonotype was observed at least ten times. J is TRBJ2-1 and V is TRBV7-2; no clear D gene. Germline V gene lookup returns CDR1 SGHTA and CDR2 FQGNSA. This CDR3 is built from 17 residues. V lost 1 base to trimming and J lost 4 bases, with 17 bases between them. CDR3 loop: CASSLGPSRSYYNEQFF. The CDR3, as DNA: TGTGCCAGCAGCTTAGGGCCTAGTCGCAGCTATTACAATGAGCAGTTCTTC. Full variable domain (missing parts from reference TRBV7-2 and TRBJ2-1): GAGVSQSPSNKVTEKGKDVELRCDPISGHTALYWYRQSLGQGLEFLIYFQGNSAPDKSGLPSDRFSAERTGGSVSTLTIQRTQQEDSAVYLCASSLGPSRSYYNEQFFGPGTRLTVL.

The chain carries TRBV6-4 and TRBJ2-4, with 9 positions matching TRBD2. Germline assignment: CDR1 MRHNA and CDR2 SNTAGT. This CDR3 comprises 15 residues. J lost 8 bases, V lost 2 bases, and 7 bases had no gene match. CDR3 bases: TGTGCCAGCAGTGACGGGGGGACTAGCTCGCACATTCAGTACTTC. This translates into CASSDGGTSSHIQYF.

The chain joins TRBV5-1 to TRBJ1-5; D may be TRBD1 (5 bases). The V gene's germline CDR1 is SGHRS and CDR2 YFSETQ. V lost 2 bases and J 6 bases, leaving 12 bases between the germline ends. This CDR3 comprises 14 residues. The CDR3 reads CASSFSQGSQPQHF. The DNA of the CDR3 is TGCGCCAGCAGCTTTTCCCAGGGAAGTCAGCCCCAGCATTTT.

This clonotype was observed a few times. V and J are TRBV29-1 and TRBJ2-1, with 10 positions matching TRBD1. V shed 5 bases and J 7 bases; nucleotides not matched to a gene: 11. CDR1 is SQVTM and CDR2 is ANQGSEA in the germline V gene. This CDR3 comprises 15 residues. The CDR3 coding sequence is TGCAGCGTTCGGTCCGGGACAGGGGTGGGTAATGAGCAGTTCTTC. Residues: CSVRSGTGVGNEQFF.

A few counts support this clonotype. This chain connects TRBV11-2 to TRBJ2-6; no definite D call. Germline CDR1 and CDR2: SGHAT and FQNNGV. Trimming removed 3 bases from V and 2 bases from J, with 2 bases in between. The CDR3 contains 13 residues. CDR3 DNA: TGTGCCAGCAGCTTCCCTGGGGCCAACGTCCTGACTTTC. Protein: CASSFPGANVLTF.

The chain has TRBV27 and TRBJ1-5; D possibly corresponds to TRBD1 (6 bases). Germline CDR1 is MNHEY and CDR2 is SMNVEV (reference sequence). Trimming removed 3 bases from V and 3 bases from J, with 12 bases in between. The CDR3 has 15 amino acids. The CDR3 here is CASSFSRQDNQPQHF. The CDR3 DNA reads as TGTGCCAGCAGTTTTTCGAGACAGGACAATCAGCCCCAGCATTTT.